A selection of T cell receptor beta chains follows, all from one sample in a study of T cell changes during pregnancy in multiple sclerosis. The assay was immunoSEQ multiplex PCR, and TCRdb's table has in-frame clones only and misses some. The sample lists tens of thousands of clones, approximately 92% occurring once. The starting material was CD4+ T cells from peripheral blood mononuclear cells, obtained in the third trimester of pregnancy. The receptors derive from a female donor with multiple sclerosis, enrolled in a pregnancy study. CDR3s include the opening cysteine and the closing phenylalanine or tryptophan. The D gene is left open where the match is weak. Some rows mark clone size as missing; the rest say once, few, many or name a class of expanded clone.

d_call	v_call	clone_size	j_call	cdr3_nt	cdr3_aa
TRBD1	TRBV15	.	TRBJ2-2	TGTGCCACCAGCAGGCCGGGACAGGGGGCCCCCACCGGGGAGCTGTTTTTT	CATSRPGQGAPTGELFF
.	TRBV27	.	TRBJ2-2	TGTGCCAGCAGACCCGATACAGCTCCAAGGGGCACCGGGGAGCTGTTTTTT	CASRPDTAPRGTGELFF
.	TRBV18	.	TRBJ1-1	TGTGCCAGCTCGCTACAACAGGAGAACACTGAAGCTTTCTTT	CASSLQQENTEAFF
.	TRBV14	.	TRBJ1-2	TGTGCCAGCAGCCAAGATAGCGGCCTCCAATTTCGGTATGGCTACACCTTC	CASSQDSGLQFRYGYTF
.	TRBV2	.	TRBJ1-4	TGTGCCAGCAGTGAAGGGTACAGCTTTAATGAAAAACTGTTTTTT	CASSEGYSFNEKLFF
TRBD2	TRBV7-9	.	TRBJ2-3	TGTGCCAGCAGCCCGAAGTGGAGGGTAGCGGGATCCACAGATACGCAGTATTTT	CASSPKWRVAGSTDTQYF
.	TRBV30	once	TRBJ2-1	TGTGCCTGGAGTGGGGGCTCCCAGCCGGGGCAGTTCTTC	CAWSGGSQPGQFF
.	TRBV19	.	TRBJ2-1	TGTGCCAGTAGCTCCCTGGGGGGTCAGGTAAATGAGCAGTTCTTC	CASSSLGGQVNEQFF
TRBD2	TRBV7-2	.	TRBJ2-1	TGTGCCAGCAGCCCACGGGGGGGCCGGGAGCAGTTCTTC	CASSPRGGREQFF
TRBD1	TRBV7-9	.	TRBJ1-6	TGTGCCAGCAGCTCAGACAGGGGAAGAAATTCACCCCTCCACTTT	CASSSDRGRNSPLHF
.	TRBV29-1	.	TRBJ1-1	TGCAGCGCCACCGGCGGGGCCAGCACTGAAGCTTTCTTT	CSATGGASTEAFF
.	TRBV9	.	TRBJ2-7	TGTGCCAGCAGCGTAGGCGCCGCGAGCGCCTACGAGCAGTACTTC	CASSVGAASAYEQYF
TRBD1	TRBV11-2	.	TRBJ1-1	TGTGCCAGCAGCTTTCTCAACTGGGGGGACAGGACTGAAGCTTTCTTT	CASSFLNWGDRTEAFF
.	TRBV19	.	TRBJ2-6	TGTGCCACCAGCTGGGGACTTAGAGGGGCCAACGTCCTGACTTTC	CATSWGLRGANVLTF
.	TRBV7-6	.	TRBJ1-1	TGTGCCAGCAGCTTGGGGACAGAAGCTTTCTTT	CASSLGTEAFF